The TCR beta chain described here comes from a study of cytomegalovirus exposure and HLA in healthy donors. V dropped 6 bases and J dropped 5; count of bases not matched to a gene: 7. Germline V gene sequence: CDR1 MNHNY, CDR2 SVGAGI (reference sequence). The CDR3 is made up of 14 amino acids. PCR used 60 Vbeta primers and 13 Jbeta primers. TCRdb's copy holds only in-frame clones and misses some; the assay was immunoSEQ multiplex PCR. The data hold about 120,000 clones, with about 80% observed a single time. The source of this sequence is a man aged 60 to 69 in good health and CMV-seropositive. Material: PBMCs. The chain couples TRBV6-6 to TRBJ2-7, with 10 positions matching TRBD2. This CDR3 is CASREREGHHEQYF. The CDR3 bases are TGTGCCAGCAGGGAGCGGGAGGGCCACCACGAGCAGTACTTC.